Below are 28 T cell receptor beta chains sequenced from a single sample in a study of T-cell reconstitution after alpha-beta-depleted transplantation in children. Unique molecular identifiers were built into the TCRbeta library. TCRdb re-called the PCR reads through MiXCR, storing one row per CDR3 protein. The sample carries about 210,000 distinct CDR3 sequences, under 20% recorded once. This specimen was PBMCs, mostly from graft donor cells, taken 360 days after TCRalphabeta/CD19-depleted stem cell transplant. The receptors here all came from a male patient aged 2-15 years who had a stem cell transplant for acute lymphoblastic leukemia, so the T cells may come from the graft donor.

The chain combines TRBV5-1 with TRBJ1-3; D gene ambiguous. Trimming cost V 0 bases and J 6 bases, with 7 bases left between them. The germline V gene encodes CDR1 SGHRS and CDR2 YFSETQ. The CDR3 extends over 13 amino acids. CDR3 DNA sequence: TGCGCCAGCAGCTTGGACGCAGAAAACACCATATATTTT. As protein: CASSLDAENTIYF.

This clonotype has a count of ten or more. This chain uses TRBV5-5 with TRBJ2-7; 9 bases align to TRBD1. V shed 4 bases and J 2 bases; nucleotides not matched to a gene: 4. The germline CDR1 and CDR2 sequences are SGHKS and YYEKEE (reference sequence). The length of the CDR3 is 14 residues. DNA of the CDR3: TGTGCCAGCAGCCCGGGGACAGGGACCTACGAGCAGTACTTC. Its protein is CASSPGTGTYEQYF. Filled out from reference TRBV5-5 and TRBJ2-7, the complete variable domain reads DAGVTQSPTHLIKTRGQQVTLRCSPISGHKSVSWYQQVLGQGPQFIFQYYEKEERGRGNFPDRFSARQFPNYSSELNVNALLLGDSALYLCASSPGTGTYEQYFGPGTRLTVT.

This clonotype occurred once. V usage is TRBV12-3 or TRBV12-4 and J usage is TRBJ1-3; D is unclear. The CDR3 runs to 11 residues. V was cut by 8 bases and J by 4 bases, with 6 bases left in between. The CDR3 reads CASAGGNTIYF. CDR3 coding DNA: TGTGCCAGCGCGGGAGGAAACACCATATATTTT.

CDR3 in amino acids: CASSLVVGGEQFF. CDR3 bases: TGTGCCAGCAGCTTAGTCGTGGGGGGGGAGCAGTTCTTC. The V call is TRBV7-6, the J call TRBJ2-1; 7 nucleotides match TRBD2. The trim removed 1 base at V and 10 bases at J, leaving 4 bases unmatched. Germline V CDR1 and CDR2: SGHVS, FNYEAQ. The CDR3 runs 13 residues.

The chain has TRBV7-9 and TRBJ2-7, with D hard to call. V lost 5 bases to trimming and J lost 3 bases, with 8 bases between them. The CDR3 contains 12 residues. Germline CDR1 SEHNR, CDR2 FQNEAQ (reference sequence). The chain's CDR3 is CASSPGIYEQYF. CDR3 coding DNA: TGTGCCAGCAGCCCAGGCATCTACGAGCAGTACTTC.

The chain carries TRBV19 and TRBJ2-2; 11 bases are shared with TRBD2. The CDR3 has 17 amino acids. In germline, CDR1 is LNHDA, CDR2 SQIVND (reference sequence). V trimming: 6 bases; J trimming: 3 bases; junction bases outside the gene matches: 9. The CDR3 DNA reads TGTGCCAGTAGCTATTTCCTAGCGGGGGGCCACACCGGGGAGCTGTTTTTT. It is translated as CASSYFLAGGHTGELFF.

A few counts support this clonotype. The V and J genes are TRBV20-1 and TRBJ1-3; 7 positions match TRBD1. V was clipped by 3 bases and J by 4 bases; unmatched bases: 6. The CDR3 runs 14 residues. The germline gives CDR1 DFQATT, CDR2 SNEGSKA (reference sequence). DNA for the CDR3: TGCAGTGCTAGGATACCGACAGGGGGAAACACCATATATTTT. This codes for CSARIPTGGNTIYF.

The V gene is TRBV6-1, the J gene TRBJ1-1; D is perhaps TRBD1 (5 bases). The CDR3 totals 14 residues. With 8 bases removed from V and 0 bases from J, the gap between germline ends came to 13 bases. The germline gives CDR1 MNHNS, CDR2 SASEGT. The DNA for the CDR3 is TGTGCCAGCCAAAGGGACGGGGTGAACACTGAAGCTTTCTTT. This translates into CASQRDGVNTEAFF.

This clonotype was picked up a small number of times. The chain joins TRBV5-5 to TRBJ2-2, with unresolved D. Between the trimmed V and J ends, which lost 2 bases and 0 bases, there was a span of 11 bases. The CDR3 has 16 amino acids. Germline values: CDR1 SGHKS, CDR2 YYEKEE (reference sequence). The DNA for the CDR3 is TGTGCCAGCAGCTTCCGGGTCCTACCGAACACCGGGGAGCTGTTTTTT. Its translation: CASSFRVLPNTGELFF.

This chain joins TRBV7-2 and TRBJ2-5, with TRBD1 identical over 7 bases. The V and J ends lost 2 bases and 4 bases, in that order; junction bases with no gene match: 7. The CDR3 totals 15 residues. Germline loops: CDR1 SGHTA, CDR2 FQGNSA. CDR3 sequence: CASSLWATGSETQYF. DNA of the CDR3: TGTGCCAGCAGCTTATGGGCGACAGGGTCAGAGACCCAGTACTTC.

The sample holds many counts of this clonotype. Here the CDR3 reads CASSPSGETQYF. The CDR3 DNA follows: TGTGCCAGCAGTCCCAGTGGAGAGACCCAGTACTTC. The chain links TRBV28 to TRBJ2-5; no firm D call. Trimming shortened V by 5 bases and J by 4 bases, and 8 bases separated the two germline ends. The CDR3 contains 12 residues. Germline V gives CDR1 MDHEN, CDR2 SYDVKM.

The CDR3 reads CATRLEETQYF. In nucleotides, the CDR3 is TGTGCCACCAGACTAGAAGAGACCCAGTACTTC. The rearrangement links TRBV15 to TRBJ2-5; D may be TRBD2 (5 bases). The CDR3 runs to 11 residues. Trimming took off 6 bases at V and 3 bases at J, with 5 bases between the two ends. Germline V gene data show CDR1 as LNHNV and CDR2 as YYDKDF (reference sequence). The whole variable domain, filled in from reference TRBV15 and TRBJ2-5, reads DAMVIQNPRYQVTQFGKPVTLSCSQTLNHNVMYWYQQKSSQAPKLLFHYYDKDFNNEADTPDNFQSRRPNTSFCFLDIRSPGLGDTAMYLCATRLEETQYFGPGTRLLVL.

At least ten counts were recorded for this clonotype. The CDR3, as DNA: TGTGCCAGCAGCACATACTTAGCGGGAGGGCCGGCCGGGGAGCTGTTTTTT. Encoded protein: CASSTYLAGGPAGELFF. The chain has TRBV6-1 and TRBJ2-2; 11 nucleotides agree with TRBD2. The germline V gene has CDR1 MNHNS and CDR2 SASEGT. The V gene end was trimmed by 6 bases and the J gene end by 6 bases; junction bases not matched to a gene: 12. This CDR3 comprises 17 residues.

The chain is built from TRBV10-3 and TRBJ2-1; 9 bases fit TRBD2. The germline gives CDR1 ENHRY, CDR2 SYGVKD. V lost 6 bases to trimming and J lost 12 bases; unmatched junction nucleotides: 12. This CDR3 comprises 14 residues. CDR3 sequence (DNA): TGTGCCATCAGCACTGGACTAGCGAGAAAAGGGCAGTTCTTC. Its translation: CAISTGLARKGQFF.

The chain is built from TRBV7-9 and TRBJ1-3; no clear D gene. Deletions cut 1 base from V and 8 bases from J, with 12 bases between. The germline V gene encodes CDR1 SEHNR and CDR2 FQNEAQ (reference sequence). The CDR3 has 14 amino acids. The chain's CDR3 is CASSLEASGDTIYF. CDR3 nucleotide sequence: TGTGCCAGCAGCTTAGAGGCCTCCGGGGACACCATATATTTT.

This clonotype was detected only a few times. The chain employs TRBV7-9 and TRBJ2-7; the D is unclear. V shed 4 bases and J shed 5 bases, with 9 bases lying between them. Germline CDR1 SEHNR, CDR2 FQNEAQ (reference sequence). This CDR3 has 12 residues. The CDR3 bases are TGTGCCAGCAGCTCGAGCGCGGACGAGCAGTACTTC. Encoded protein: CASSSSADEQYF.

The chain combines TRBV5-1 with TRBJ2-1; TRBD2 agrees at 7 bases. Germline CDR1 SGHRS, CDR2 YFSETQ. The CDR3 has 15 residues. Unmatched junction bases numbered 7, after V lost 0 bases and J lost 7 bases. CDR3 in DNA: TGCGCCAGCAGCTTGGACGGGGGGTGGGGGAATGAGCAGTTCTTC. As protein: CASSLDGGWGNEQFF.

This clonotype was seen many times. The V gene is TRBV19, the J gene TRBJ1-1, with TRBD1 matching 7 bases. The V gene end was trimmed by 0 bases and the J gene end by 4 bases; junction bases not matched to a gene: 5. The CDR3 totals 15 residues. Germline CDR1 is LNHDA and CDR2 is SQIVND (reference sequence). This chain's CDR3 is CASSIDDAGGTEAFF. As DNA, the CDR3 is TGTGCCAGTAGTATAGATGATGCAGGGGGCACTGAAGCTTTCTTT.

CDR3 protein: CASSLGRLDEQFF. The CDR3 bases are TGTGCCAGCAGCTTAGGCAGGCTAGATGAGCAGTTCTTC. V gene TRBV7-8 combines with J gene TRBJ2-1; D is undetermined. The CDR3 covers 13 residues. V was cut by 1 base and J by 8 bases, with 9 bases left in between. Germline lookup yields CDR1 SGHVS and CDR2 FQNEAQ.

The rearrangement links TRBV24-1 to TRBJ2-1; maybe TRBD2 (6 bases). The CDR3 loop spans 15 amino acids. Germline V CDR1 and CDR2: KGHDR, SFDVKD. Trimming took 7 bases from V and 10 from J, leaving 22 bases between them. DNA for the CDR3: TGTGCCACCAGCCCCCGAGGGACTGGGTTCGGGGAGCAGTTCTTC. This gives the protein CATSPRGTGFGEQFF.

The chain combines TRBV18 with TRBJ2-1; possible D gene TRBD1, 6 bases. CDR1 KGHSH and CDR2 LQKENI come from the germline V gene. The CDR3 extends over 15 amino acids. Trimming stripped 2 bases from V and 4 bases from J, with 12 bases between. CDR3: CASSPYRGTYNEQFF. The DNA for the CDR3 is TGTGCCAGCTCACCATACAGAGGGACATACAATGAGCAGTTCTTC.

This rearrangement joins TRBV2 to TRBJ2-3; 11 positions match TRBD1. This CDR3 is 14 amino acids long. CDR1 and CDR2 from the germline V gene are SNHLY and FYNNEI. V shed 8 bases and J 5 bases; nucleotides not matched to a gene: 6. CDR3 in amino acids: CASVSDRGRDTQYF. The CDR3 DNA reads TGTGCCAGCGTGTCGGACAGGGGGCGAGATACGCAGTATTTT. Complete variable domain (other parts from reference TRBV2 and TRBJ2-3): EPEVTQTPSHQVTQMGQEVILRCVPISNHLYFYWYRQILGQKVEFLVSFYNNEISEKSEIFDDQFSVERPDGSNFTLKIRSTKLEDSAMYFCASVSDRGRDTQYFGPGTRLTVL.

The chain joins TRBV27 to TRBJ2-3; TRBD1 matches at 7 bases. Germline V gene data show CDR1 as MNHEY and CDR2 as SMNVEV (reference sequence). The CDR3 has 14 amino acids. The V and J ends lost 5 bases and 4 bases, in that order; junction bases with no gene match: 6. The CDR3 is CASSIRTGADTQYF. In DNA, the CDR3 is TGTGCCAGCAGTATCCGAACAGGGGCAGATACGCAGTATTTT.

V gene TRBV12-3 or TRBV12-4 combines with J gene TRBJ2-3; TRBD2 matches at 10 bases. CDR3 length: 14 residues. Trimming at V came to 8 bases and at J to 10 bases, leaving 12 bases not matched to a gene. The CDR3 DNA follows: TGTGCCAGCGCCGAGGGGAGCGGGGGGGCCGCGCAGTATTTT. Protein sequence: CASAEGSGGAAQYF.

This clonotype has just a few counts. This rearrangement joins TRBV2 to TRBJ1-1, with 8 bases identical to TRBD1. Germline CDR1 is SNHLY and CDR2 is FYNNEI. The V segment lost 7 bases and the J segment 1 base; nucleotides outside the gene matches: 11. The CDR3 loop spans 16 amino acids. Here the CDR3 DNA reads TGTGCCAGCAACGTCTTCCGGGACAGGAGGAACACTGAAGCTTTCTTT. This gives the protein CASNVFRDRRNTEAFF.

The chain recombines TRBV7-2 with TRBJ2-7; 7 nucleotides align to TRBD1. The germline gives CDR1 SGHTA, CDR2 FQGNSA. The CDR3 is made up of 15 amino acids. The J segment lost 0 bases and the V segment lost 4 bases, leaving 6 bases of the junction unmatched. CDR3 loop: CASSSRQGISYEQYF. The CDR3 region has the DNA TGTGCCAGCAGCTCTAGACAGGGCATCTCCTACGAGCAGTACTTC. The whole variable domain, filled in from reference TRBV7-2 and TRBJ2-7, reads GAGVSQSPSNKVTEKGKDVELRCDPISGHTALYWYRQSLGQGLEFLIYFQGNSAPDKSGLPSDRFSAERTGGSVSTLTIQRTQQEDSAVYLCASSSRQGISYEQYFGPGTRLTVT.

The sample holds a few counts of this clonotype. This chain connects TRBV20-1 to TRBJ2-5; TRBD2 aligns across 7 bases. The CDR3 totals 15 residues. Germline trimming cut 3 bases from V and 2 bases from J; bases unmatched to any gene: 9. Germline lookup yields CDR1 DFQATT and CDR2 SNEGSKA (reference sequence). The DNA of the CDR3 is TGCAGTGCTAGTTCGACTAGCCTTAGTCAAGAGACCCAGTACTTC. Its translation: CSASSTSLSQETQYF.

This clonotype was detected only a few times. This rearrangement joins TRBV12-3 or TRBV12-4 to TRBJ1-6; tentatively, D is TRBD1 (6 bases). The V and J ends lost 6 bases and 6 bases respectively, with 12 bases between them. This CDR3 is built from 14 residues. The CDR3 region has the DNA TGTGCCAGCAGCGCAGGGGCCCTTAATTCACCCCTCCACTTT. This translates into CASSAGALNSPLHF.